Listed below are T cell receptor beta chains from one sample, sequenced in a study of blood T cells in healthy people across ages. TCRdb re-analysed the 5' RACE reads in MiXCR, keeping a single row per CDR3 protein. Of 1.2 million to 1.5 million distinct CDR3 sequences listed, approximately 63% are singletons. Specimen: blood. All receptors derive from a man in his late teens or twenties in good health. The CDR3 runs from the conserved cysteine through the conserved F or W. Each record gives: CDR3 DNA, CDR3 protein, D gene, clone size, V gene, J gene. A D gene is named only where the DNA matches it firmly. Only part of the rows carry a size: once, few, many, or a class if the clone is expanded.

TGTGCCAGCAGCTTAGGATCGGTAGGCTTAGCCTACGAGCAGTACTTC	CASSLGSVGLAYEQYF	-	-	TRBV7-6	TRBJ2-7
TGCAGTGCCCAGGGGGAAGAGACCCAGTACTTC	CSAQGEETQYF	TRBD1	-	TRBV20-1	TRBJ2-5
TGCAGTGCGTCGGGACAGGGGGTCGGATATGGCTACACCTTC	CSASGQGVGYGYTF	TRBD1	-	TRBV20-1	TRBJ1-2
TGTGCCAGCAGCCCCCCCGACAGGGTGGATGGCTACACCTTC	CASSPPDRVDGYTF	TRBD1	-	TRBV27	TRBJ1-2
TGTGCCAGCAGCTTAAGGGGGAGAGGGGGGGAGACCCAGTACTTC	CASSLRGRGGETQYF	-	-	TRBV7-9	TRBJ2-5
TGTGCCAGCAGCTTAGGAGGGGTTTGGGGGGACTACGAGCAGTACTTC	CASSLGGVWGDYEQYF	-	-	TRBV11-2	TRBJ2-7
TGTGCCAGCAGTTTCGGGGTGGCAAATGAAAAACTGTTTTTT	CASSFGVANEKLFF	-	-	TRBV12-3/TRBV12-4	TRBJ1-4
TGTGCCAGCAGCCAGGACAGGGGGTCCGACGAGCAGTACTTC	CASSQDRGSDEQYF	TRBD1	-	TRBV2	TRBJ2-7
TGTGCCATCAGTGACTCCGGGACAGGGGGTGGGGAGACCCAGTACTTC	CAISDSGTGGGETQYF	TRBD1	-	TRBV10-3	TRBJ2-5
TGCAGTGTTGCGACTAGCGGGGGCATAGATACGCAGTATTTT	CSVATSGGIDTQYF	TRBD2	-	TRBV20-1	TRBJ2-3
TGTGCCAGCAGCATCCCTCTCGGGCGAGGATCGTCAGATACGCAGTATTTT	CASSIPLGRGSSDTQYF	-	-	TRBV4-2	TRBJ2-3
TGTGCCAGCAGTTACTCGATAGCGGGCACAGATACGCAGTATTTT	CASSYSIAGTDTQYF	-	-	TRBV6-2/TRBV6-3	TRBJ2-3
TGTGCCGCGGCGGAGGGACAGAATAATGAAAAACTGTTTTTT	CAAAEGQNNEKLFF	-	once	TRBV21-1	TRBJ1-4
TGTGCCAGCAGCGTAGACCATGGTTTAGGGGAGCAGTACTTC	CASSVDHGLGEQYF	-	-	TRBV7-2	TRBJ2-5
TGTGCCAGCAGTGAAGTGGGGGACTATGGCTACACCTTC	CASSEVGDYGYTF	-	few	TRBV25-1	TRBJ1-2
TGTGCCAGCTCACCAAGTGGACAGGCGGTTGAAAAACTGTTTTTT	CASSPSGQAVEKLFF	TRBD1	-	TRBV18	TRBJ1-4
TGTGCCAGCAGCAACCCCGGGACAGGAGGGGACATTCAGTACTTC	CASSNPGTGGDIQYF	TRBD1	once	TRBV9	TRBJ2-4
TGCGCCAGCAGCCAAGCAGTGAGACTAGCGGGAGTATTCGACAATGAGCAGTTCTTC	CASSQAVRLAGVFDNEQFF	TRBD2	-	TRBV4-1	TRBJ2-1
TGTGCCAGCACCCGGTTGGGAGAGACCCAGTACTTC	CASTRLGETQYF	-	-	TRBV12-3/TRBV12-4	TRBJ2-5
TGTGCCAGCAGCCAAGATCGGGGACAGATACACATCCACAATGAGCAGTTCTTC	CASSQDRGQIHIHNEQFF	TRBD1	-	TRBV3-1	TRBJ2-1
TGCGCCAGCAGCTTGATCGGGGGATGGCAAGAGACCCGGTACTTC	CASSLIGGWQETRYF	-	-	TRBV5-1	TRBJ2-5
TGTGCCAGCAGCTTACCGGGAGAGGGAACGAATACGCAGTATTTT	CASSLPGEGTNTQYF	-	once	TRBV13	TRBJ2-3
TGCGCCAGCAGCCAAGATCTAGAGTTCCTAGGGGAGACCCAGTACTTC	CASSQDLEFLGETQYF	-	-	TRBV4-1	TRBJ2-5
TGTGCCAGCAGCTGGGCCCGACAGGGGGGTTCCTACGAGCAGTACTTC	CASSWARQGGSYEQYF	TRBD1	once	TRBV7-9	TRBJ2-7
TGTGCCAGCAGCCAAGTGCTAGCTGCAGATACGCAGTATTTT	CASSQVLAADTQYF	-	few	TRBV4-2	TRBJ2-3
TGCAGCGTTGATCTTTCGGTCAAAGAGACCCAGTACTTC	CSVDLSVKETQYF	-	-	TRBV29-1	TRBJ2-5
TGTGCCACCAGCCGCTGGGCGGGGGCGGAAAATGAAAAACTGTTTTTT	CATSRWAGAENEKLFF	-	-	TRBV15	TRBJ1-4
TGTGCCGTATCCAGGGGAGCTAACTATGGCTACACCTTC	CAVSRGANYGYTF	-	-	TRBV6-6	TRBJ1-2
TGTGCCAGCAGGTCGCGAGGGGACTACGAGCAGTACTTC	CASRSRGDYEQYF	-	few	TRBV14	TRBJ2-7
TGTGCCAGCAGTTCCTCCGGGACCTCGAATTCACCCCTCCACTTT	CASSSSGTSNSPLHF	-	-	TRBV28	TRBJ1-6
TGTGCCATCAGTGCGAGTCCGCAAAGGACAGATACGCAGTATTTT	CAISASPQRTDTQYF	-	-	TRBV10-3	TRBJ2-3
TGTGCCAGCAGTTTATCCTCAGGGTGCAATCAGCCCCAGCATTTT	CASSLSSGCNQPQHF	-	-	TRBV27	TRBJ1-5
TGCGCCAGCAAGGATGGAGGCGGCACAGATACGCAGTATTTT	CASKDGGGTDTQYF	-	once	TRBV5-1	TRBJ2-3
TGTGCCAGCAGTGATACCCCGAGAAGTACAGATACGCAGTATTTT	CASSDTPRSTDTQYF	-	few	TRBV6-1	TRBJ2-3
TGTGCCAGCAGTCTAAACGGCGGGGGGCGCGTTCATACGCAGTATTTT	CASSLNGGGRVHTQYF	TRBD2	-	TRBV7-2	TRBJ2-3
TGTGCCAGCAGCGGACGGACTAGCGGGTCCCCAGAGACCCAGTACTTC	CASSGRTSGSPETQYF	TRBD2	-	TRBV11-2	TRBJ2-5
TGTGCCAGCAGCCAAGTTTCGGCGGCGCCCCAGCATTTT	CASSQVSAAPQHF	-	-	TRBV14	TRBJ1-5
TGTGCCAGCACTCACCGGGCGGTGGATGGCTACACCTTC	CASTHRAVDGYTF	-	few	TRBV6-5	TRBJ1-2
TGTGCCAGCAGCTCCCCAGAGGCGGGACTAGCGGCCTACAATGAGCAGTTCTTC	CASSSPEAGLAAYNEQFF	TRBD2	-	TRBV7-6	TRBJ2-1
TGTGCCAGCAGTTTAGCGGCTACGGATGGCTACACCTTC	CASSLAATDGYTF	-	-	TRBV12-3/TRBV12-4	TRBJ1-2
TGCAGTGCTAGGGACTTCTGGAACACTGAAGCTTTCTTT	CSARDFWNTEAFF	-	many	TRBV20-1	TRBJ1-1
TGTGCCACCAGCAGTTGGGGTTACGAGCAGTACTTC	CATSSWGYEQYF	-	-	TRBV15	TRBJ2-7
TGTGCCAGCAGCGTCCTAACAGGGGTCCACGAGCAGTACTTC	CASSVLTGVHEQYF	TRBD1	few	TRBV7-9	TRBJ2-7
TGCGCCAGCAGCCAAGCAATTCCGGGACAGTTCGACGAGCAGTACTTC	CASSQAIPGQFDEQYF	TRBD1	-	TRBV4-1	TRBJ2-7
TGCAGCGTTGAAACCCCCCGGAACACGAAGGGGGCGGGATACGAGCAGTACTTC	CSVETPRNTKGAGYEQYF	-	few	TRBV29-1	TRBJ2-7
TGTGCCAGCACTCTACGGAGGGGACGACGAGACGTAGATACGCAGTATTTT	CASTLRRGRRDVDTQYF	-	-	TRBV27	TRBJ2-3
TGTGCCTGGACCCCTTTTGAGGGGCCGCGGTTCTTC	CAWTPFEGPRFF	-	-	TRBV30	TRBJ2-1
TGCAGTGCTAGAGGACTAGCGGGAGCAATAGCCAAAAACATTCAGTACTTC	CSARGLAGAIAKNIQYF	TRBD2	-	TRBV20-1	TRBJ2-4